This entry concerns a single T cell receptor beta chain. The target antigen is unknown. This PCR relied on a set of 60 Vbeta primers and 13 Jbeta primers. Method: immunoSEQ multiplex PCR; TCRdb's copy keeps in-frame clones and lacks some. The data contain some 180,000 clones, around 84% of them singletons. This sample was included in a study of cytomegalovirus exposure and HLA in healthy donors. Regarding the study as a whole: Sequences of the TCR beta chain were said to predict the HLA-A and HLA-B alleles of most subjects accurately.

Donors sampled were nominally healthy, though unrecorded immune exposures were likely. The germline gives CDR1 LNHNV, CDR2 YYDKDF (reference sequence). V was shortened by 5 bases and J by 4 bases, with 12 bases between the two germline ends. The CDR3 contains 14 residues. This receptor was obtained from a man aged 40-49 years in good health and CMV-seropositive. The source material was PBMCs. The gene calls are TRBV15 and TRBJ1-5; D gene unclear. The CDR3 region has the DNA TGTGCCACCAGCGAGGGCCGGATTAATCAGCCCCAGCATTTT. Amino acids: CATSEGRINQPQHF.